What follows are 21 T cell receptor beta chains derived from one specimen sequenced in a study of OX40 agonist ivuxolimab in advanced cancers. Using immunoSEQ multiplex PCR, the repertoire was profiled, and TCRdb retains in-frame clones only, with some absent. The table records tens of thousands of clones, 84% of them present only once. This specimen was CD4+ or CD8+ T cells sorted from blood, taken in a trial of the OX40 agonist ivuxolimab. These receptors originate from an adult with an advanced solid tumor such as melanoma, head and neck, liver or kidney cancer.

The J gene is TRBJ2-7, the V gene TRBV30; D remains unclear. Trimming left V 3 bases short and J 2 bases short, with 14 bases between. The CDR3 length is 14 residues. CDR1 and CDR2 (germline): GTSNPN, SVGIG (reference sequence). The CDR3 sequence: CAWRQASATYEQYF. The CDR3 DNA reads as TGTGCCTGGAGGCAGGCTAGTGCGACCTACGAGCAGTACTTC.

V gene TRBV21-1 combines with J gene TRBJ1-4. TRBV21-1 constitutes a pseudogene. The CDR3 covers 14 residues. CDR3 sequence: CASTELPAYEKLFF. The CDR3 DNA sequence: TGTGCCAGCACGGAGCTACCGGCCTATGAAAAACTGTTTTTT.

The V call is TRBV4-1, the J call TRBJ1-3; D is unresolved. The length of the CDR3 is 16 residues. In germline, CDR1 is MGHRA, CDR2 YSYEKL. Deletions cut 4 bases from V and 2 bases from J, with 15 bases between. The CDR3 region has the DNA TGCGCCAGCAGCCCACTACCATCGAAAGCTGGAAACACCATATATTTT. Protein sequence: CASSPLPSKAGNTIYF.

The count of this clone is one. The J gene is TRBJ2-5, the V gene TRBV4-3; D call uncertain. The ends were cut back, 1 base at V and 7 bases at J, with 10 bases in the middle. Looked up from germline, CDR1 is LGHNA and CDR2 is YSLEER. CDR3 size: 13 residues. The CDR3 nucleotides are TGCGCCAGCAGCCAAGTTGTGTCGGGGACCCAGTACTTC. Translated: CASSQVVSGTQYF.

V gene TRBV19 combines with J gene TRBJ1-2; D remains ambiguous. The CDR3 is 13 amino acids. Germline CDR1 is LNHDA and CDR2 is SQIVND (reference sequence). V lost 6 bases, J lost 7 bases, and 15 bases lay in between. DNA for the CDR3: TGTGCCAGTAGAAGATCAGACGAATTTGGCTACACCTTC. The encoded protein is CASRRSDEFGYTF.

The V call is TRBV19, the J call TRBJ1-2, with D hard to call. The CDR3 contains 13 residues. Germline V CDR1 and CDR2: LNHDA, SQIVND (reference sequence). V lost 1 base, J lost 7 bases, and 10 bases lay in between. Written as DNA, the CDR3 is TGTGCCAGTAGTATAGGGGGAGTAGGTGGCTACACCTTC. This gives the protein CASSIGGVGGYTF.

The V gene is TRBV7-6, the J gene TRBJ2-1; TRBD2 matches 9 bases. The CDR3 has 15 residues. CDR1 is SGHVS, CDR2 FNYEAQ, per germline. V shed 5 bases and J 8 bases; nucleotides not matched to a gene: 10. The CDR3 is CASSPVVAGDHEQFF. Written as DNA, the CDR3 is TGTGCCAGCAGCCCGGTAGTAGCGGGGGATCATGAGCAGTTCTTC. The full variable domain, completed using reference TRBV7-6 and TRBJ2-1, is GAGVSQSPRYKVTKRGQDVALRCDPISGHVSLYWYRQALGQGPEFLTYFNYEAQQDKSGLPNDRFSAERPEGSISTLTIQRTEQRDSAMYRCASSPVVAGDHEQFFGPGTRLTVL.

The chain couples TRBV4-1 to TRBJ1-6, with TRBD1 as a possible D gene (6 bases). The CDR3 extends over 18 amino acids. Germline CDR1 is MGHRA and CDR2 is YSYEKL. The V gene lost 2 bases and the J gene lost 0 bases, with 14 bases spanning the gap. The DNA of the CDR3 is TGCGCCAGCAGCCAAAAGACCCAGGGGAGCTCCTATAATTCACCCCTCCACTTT. Translation: CASSQKTQGSSYNSPLHF.

The gene calls are TRBV18 and TRBJ2-3; 9 positions match TRBD2. Losses at the gene ends were 0 bases for V and 7 bases for J; bases not matched to a gene: 8. CDR3 size: 16 residues. From germline, CDR1 is KGHSH and CDR2 LQKENI. CDR3 amino acids: CASSPPGAGGSYTQYF. Written as DNA, the CDR3 is TGTGCCAGCTCACCACCGGGAGCGGGGGGATCATATACGCAGTATTTT.

This clone appeared once. The CDR3 protein is CASSTSGTDTQYF. The CDR3 DNA sequence: TGTGCCAGCTCAACCAGCGGCACAGATACGCAGTATTTT. The gene calls are TRBV18 and TRBJ2-3; the D is unclear. V gave up 5 bases and J gave up 1 base, with 7 bases separating them. The CDR3 spans 13 residues. CDR1 and CDR2 (germline): KGHSH, LQKENI. Using reference TRBV18 and TRBJ2-3 for the parts outside the CDR3, the full variable domain is NAGVMQNPRHLVRRRGQEARLRCSPMKGHSHVYWYRQLPEEGLKFMVYLQKENIIDESGMPKERFSAEFPKEGPSILRIQQVVRGDSAAYFCASSTSGTDTQYFGPGTRLTVL.

The chain employs TRBV5-4 and TRBJ2-3; 12 bases agree with TRBD2. CDR3 length equals 16 residues. Unmatched junction bases numbered 4, after V lost 2 bases and J lost 3 bases. Germline V gene sequence: CDR1 SGHNT, CDR2 YYREEE (reference sequence). The CDR3 region has the DNA TGTGCCAGCAGCTTTGCCGGACTAGCGGGAACAGATACGCAGTATTTT. Residues: CASSFAGLAGTDTQYF.

The chain carries TRBV12-5 and TRBJ1-5; D is undetermined. This CDR3 has 13 amino acids. The V end lost 0 bases, the J end lost 4 bases, and 4 bases lay between the germline ends. CDR1 is LGHNT and CDR2 is FRNRAP in the germline V gene. CDR3 residues: CASGLVLNQPQHF. The CDR3, as DNA: TGTGCTAGTGGTTTGGTTTTAAATCAGCCCCAGCATTTT.

Only one count was recorded for this clone. The chain is built from TRBV30 and TRBJ2-7; 8 nucleotides match TRBD1. V trimming: 3 bases; J trimming: 7 bases; junction bases outside the gene matches: 14. Germline CDR1 is GTSNPN and CDR2 is SVGIG (reference sequence). The CDR3 spans 15 residues. The CDR3, as DNA: TGTGCCTGGAGCCCACCTAGGACAGGGCGGACAGAGCAGTACTTC. Translating it yields CAWSPPRTGRTEQYF.

The rearrangement links TRBV11-3 to TRBJ2-1; 11 nucleotides line up with TRBD2. The germline CDR1 and CDR2 sequences are SGHNT and YENEEA. The CDR3 sequence is 15 residues long. V trimming: 3 bases; J trimming: 4 bases; junction bases outside the gene matches: 2. This CDR3 is CASSLTSGIYNEQFF. CDR3 bases: TGTGCCAGCAGCTTGACTAGCGGGATTTACAATGAGCAGTTCTTC.

The V gene is TRBV4-3, the J gene TRBJ2-7; D call uncertain. The CDR3 is 16 residues long. Trimming left V 0 bases short and J 0 bases short, with 12 bases between. CDR1 LGHNA and CDR2 YSLEER come from the germline V gene. CDR3 bases: TGCGCCAGCAGCCAAGAAGGGCCGCCGAGCTCCTACGAGCAGTACTTC. Protein product: CASSQEGPPSSYEQYF.

V and J are TRBV5-5 and TRBJ2-1, with D perhaps TRBD1 or TRBD2 (6 bases each). This CDR3 region has 15 residues. Trimming took 0 bases from V and 10 from J, leaving 17 bases between them. Germline V gene data show CDR1 as SGHKS and CDR2 as YYEKEE (reference sequence). The CDR3 sequence: CASSLDTGATIEQFF. The DNA of the CDR3 is TGTGCCAGCAGCTTGGATACGGGGGCTACAATCGAGCAGTTCTTC. The whole variable domain, filled in from reference TRBV5-5 and TRBJ2-1, reads DAGVTQSPTHLIKTRGQQVTLRCSPISGHKSVSWYQQVLGQGPQFIFQYYEKEERGRGNFPDRFSARQFPNYSSELNVNALLLGDSALYLCASSLDTGATIEQFFGPGTRLTVL.

Only a few counts were recorded for this clone. The chain couples TRBV29-1 to TRBJ1-2; D gene ambiguous. The CDR3 runs 12 residues. The V gene's germline CDR1 is SQVTM and CDR2 ANQGSEA. V dropped 1 base and J dropped 8 bases, with 11 bases sitting between them. The CDR3 DNA sequence: TGCAGCGTTGAAGTTGGGCTGGGGGGCTACACCTTC. As protein: CSVEVGLGGYTF.

The V gene is TRBV5-6, the J gene TRBJ2-7, with 10 bases aligning to TRBD2. Germline V CDR1 and CDR2: SGHDT, YYEEEE. The length of the CDR3 is 17 residues. V trimming: 4 bases; J trimming: 2 bases; junction bases outside the gene matches: 12. The CDR3 DNA is TGTGCCAGCAGCCTAACCCAGCCGCTAGCGGGGGCCTACGAGCAGTACTTC. This encodes CASSLTQPLAGAYEQYF.

V gene TRBV4-2 combines with J gene TRBJ2-5; no definite D call. V shed 0 bases and J shed 1 base, with 6 bases lying between them. The CDR3 runs to 14 residues. CDR1 and CDR2 from the germline V gene are LGHNA and YNFKEQ. CDR3 in amino acids: CASSQDLTQETQYF. CDR3 coding DNA: TGTGCCAGCAGCCAAGATCTGACCCAAGAGACCCAGTACTTC.

This clone was seen a single time. V usage is TRBV30 and J usage is TRBJ1-2, with D perhaps matching TRBD1 (5 bases). CDR1 GTSNPN and CDR2 SVGIG come from the germline V gene (reference sequence). The CDR3 runs 12 residues. V lost 4 bases, J lost 4 bases, and 10 bases lay in between. CDR3 sequence (DNA): TGTGCCTGGAAAGGGGAGGGCTATGGCTACACCTTC. Its translation: CAWKGEGYGYTF.

This chain connects TRBV5-4 to TRBJ1-4; TRBD1 might be the D (5 bases). CDR3 size: 15 residues. CDR1 is SGHNT and CDR2 is YYREEE in the germline V gene (reference sequence). The V end was cut by 1 base, the J end by 5 bases, with 12 bases between. CDR3 nucleotides: TGTGCCAGCAGCTTGCTGGGGGTGGGCAATGAAAAACTGTTTTTT. As protein: CASSLLGVGNEKLFF. The full variable domain, in which reference TRBV5-4 and TRBJ1-4 provide the parts outside the CDR3, is ETGVTQSPTHLIKTRGQQVTLRCSSQSGHNTVSWYQQALGQGPQFIFQYYREEENGRGNFPPRFSGLQFPNYSSELNVNALELDDSALYLCASSLLGVGNEKLFFGSGTQLSVL.